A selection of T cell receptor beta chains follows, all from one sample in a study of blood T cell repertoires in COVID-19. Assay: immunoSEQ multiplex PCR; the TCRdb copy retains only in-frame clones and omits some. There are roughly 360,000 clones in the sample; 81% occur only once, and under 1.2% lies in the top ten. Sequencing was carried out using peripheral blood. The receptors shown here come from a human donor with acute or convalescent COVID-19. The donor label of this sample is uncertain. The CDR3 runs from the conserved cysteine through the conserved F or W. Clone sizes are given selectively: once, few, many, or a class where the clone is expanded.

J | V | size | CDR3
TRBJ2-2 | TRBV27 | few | CASSRPGLAYGELFF
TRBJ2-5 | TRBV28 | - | CASSIAGGHQETQYF
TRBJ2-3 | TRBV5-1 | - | CASSLTSGGRDTQYF
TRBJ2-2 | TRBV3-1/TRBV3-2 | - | CASSPHQRTGNTGELFF
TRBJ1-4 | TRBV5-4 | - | CASRPGHATNEKLFF
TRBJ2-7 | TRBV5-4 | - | CASSRIAGAYYEQYF
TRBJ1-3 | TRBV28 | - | CASSTKLIRDRVPGNTIYF
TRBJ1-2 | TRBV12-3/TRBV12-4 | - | CASSSQGMEGYTF
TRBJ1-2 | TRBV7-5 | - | CVRSLALDRGRIGYTF
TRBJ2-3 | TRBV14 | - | CASSWGGAADTQYF
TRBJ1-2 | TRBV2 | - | CASSRTGSARIYGYTF
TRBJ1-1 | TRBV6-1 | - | CASSVQYTGTGFPEAFF
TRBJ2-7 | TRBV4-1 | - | CASSHLTGTAYEQYF
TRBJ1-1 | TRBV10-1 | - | CASSESTGQGNTEAFF
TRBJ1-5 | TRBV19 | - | CASSIWIGGGNQPQHF
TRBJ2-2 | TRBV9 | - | CASSVDLQGTGELFF
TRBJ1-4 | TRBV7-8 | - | CASSLEAASTNEKLFF
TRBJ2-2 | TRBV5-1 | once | CASSLTSGTNTGELFF
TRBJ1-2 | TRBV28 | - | CASSLRLGDGYTF
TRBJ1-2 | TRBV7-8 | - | CASSLEQTNYGYTF
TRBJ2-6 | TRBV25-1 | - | CASRSSGANVLTF
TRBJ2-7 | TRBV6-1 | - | CASSEVAGALYEQYF
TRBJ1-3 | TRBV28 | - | CASSLTGGDNTIYF
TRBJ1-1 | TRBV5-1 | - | CASRLTGGITEAFF
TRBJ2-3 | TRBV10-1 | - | CASSEGTSGSDTQYF
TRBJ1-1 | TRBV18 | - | CASSQGENTEAFF
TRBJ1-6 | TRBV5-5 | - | CASSATATAGTSPLHF
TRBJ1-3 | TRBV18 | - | CASSPIENTIYF
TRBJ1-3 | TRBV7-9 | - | CASSFDSLGPGNTIYF
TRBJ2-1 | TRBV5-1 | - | CASSHPGGSQLNEQFF
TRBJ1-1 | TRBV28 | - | CASSFTGSGLGTEAFF
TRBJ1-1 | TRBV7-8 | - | CASSLLWPNTEAFF
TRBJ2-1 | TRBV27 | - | CASSLREPTYNEQFF
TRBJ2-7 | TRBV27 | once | CASSVGSYEQYF
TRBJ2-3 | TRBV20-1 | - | CSAGTPDTQYF
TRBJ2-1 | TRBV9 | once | CASSTSGRGLNEQFF
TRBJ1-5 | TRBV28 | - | CASSVIHRDSNQPQHF
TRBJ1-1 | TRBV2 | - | CASKDNSGTEAFF
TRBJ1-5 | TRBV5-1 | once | CASSLNPGKGQPQHF
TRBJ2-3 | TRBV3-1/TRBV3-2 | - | CASRPRQADTQYF
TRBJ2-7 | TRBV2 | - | CASSEGRGRYEQYF
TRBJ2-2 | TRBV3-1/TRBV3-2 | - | CASSRPTSGGAGGELFF
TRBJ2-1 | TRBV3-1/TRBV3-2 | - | CASSRGAGAFSYYNEQFF
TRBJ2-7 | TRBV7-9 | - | CASSFGTSSSYEQYF
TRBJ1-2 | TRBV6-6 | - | CASSADFYYGYTF
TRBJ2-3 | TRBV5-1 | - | CASSWGPRRASDTQYF
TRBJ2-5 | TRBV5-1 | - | CASKTGSFEETQYF
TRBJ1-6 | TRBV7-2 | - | CASSLTGGAGNSPLHF
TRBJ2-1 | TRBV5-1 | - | CASSSDSSSYNEQFF
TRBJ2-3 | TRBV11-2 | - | CASSIISGGADTQYF
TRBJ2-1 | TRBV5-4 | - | CASSFDGTRLGEQFF
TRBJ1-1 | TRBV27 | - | CASSLLGQGNTEAFF